These 15 T cell receptor beta chains originate from one sample sequenced in a study of blood T cell repertoires in COVID-19. Assay used: immunoSEQ multiplex PCR; TCRdb lists only in-frame clones, some missing. The table includes fewer than 300,000 clones, approximately 85% detected once. Source material: peripheral blood. These receptors all come from a human donor with COVID-19, enrolled during active disease. The donor label of this sample is uncertain.

The chain links TRBV5-6 to TRBJ1-6, with 10 bases aligning to TRBD1. The CDR3 runs to 16 residues. The trim removed 4 bases at V and 7 bases at J, leaving 8 bases unmatched. Germline CDR1 reads SGHDT; CDR2 reads YYEEEE. The CDR3 region is CASSPRTGGKNSPLHF. CDR3 nucleotides: TGTGCCAGCAGCCCCCGGACAGGGGGGAAGAATTCACCCCTCCACTTT.

In this sample, this clone turned up a few times. The rearrangement joins TRBV19 to TRBJ1-2; D remains ambiguous. CDR3 length equals 13 residues. The V gene's germline CDR1 is LNHDA and CDR2 SQIVND (reference sequence). Trimming left V 4 bases short and J 2 bases short, with 8 bases between. CDR3 sequence: CASSSPQNYGYTF. The CDR3 DNA reads TGTGCCAGTAGTAGTCCCCAGAACTATGGCTACACCTTC.

The rearrangement links TRBV19 to TRBJ1-1; possibly TRBD1 for D (6 bases). The V gene lost 6 bases and the J gene lost 7 bases, with 18 bases spanning the gap. CDR1 is LNHDA and CDR2 is SQIVND in the germline V gene (reference sequence). The CDR3 length is 14 residues. CDR3 protein: CASSGTGTGHEAFF. In DNA, the CDR3 is TGTGCCAGTAGCGGGACCGGCACAGGGCATGAAGCTTTCTTT.

The chain links TRBV7-9 to TRBJ2-1; 11 bases are a match to TRBD2. Germline trimming cut 6 bases from V and 6 bases from J; bases unmatched to any gene: 4. This CDR3 spans 14 amino acids. Germline assignment: CDR1 SEHNR and CDR2 FQNEAQ (reference sequence). The CDR3 region is CASRPGLAVNEQFF. The DNA for the CDR3 is TGTGCCAGCAGGCCGGGACTAGCGGTCAATGAGCAGTTCTTC.

This chain connects TRBV12-2 to TRBJ2-5; the table names TRBD2, a call not compared with the DNA. TRBV12-2 is a pseudogene. The CDR3 totals 19 residues. This CDR3 is CASRLSARVGEVDQETQYF. CDR3 coding DNA: TGTGCAAGTCGCTTAAGTGCCCGTGTTGGGGAGGTGGACCAAGAGACCCAGTACTTC.

V usage is TRBV29-1 and J usage is TRBJ2-2, with 7 bases aligning to TRBD1. With V trimmed by 0 bases and J by 4 bases, 8 bases remained unmatched. Germline V lookup: CDR1 SQVTM, CDR2 ANQGSEA. The CDR3 consists of 16 residues. CDR3 nucleotide sequence: TGCAGCGTTGAAGAGCCCGACAGGGTCGGCACCGGGGAGCTGTTTTTT. Translating gives CSVEEPDRVGTGELFF.

This clone has a single count. The chain links TRBV3-1 (or the pseudogene TRBV3-2) to TRBJ1-1; 11 nucleotides agree with TRBD1. The length of the CDR3 is 16 residues. J lost 4 bases, V lost 1 base, and 5 bases had no gene match. Germline lookup yields CDR1 LGHDT and CDR2 YNNKEL (reference sequence). The CDR3 coding sequence is TGTGCCAGCAGCCAAGGTTGGGACAGGGGGGGCACTGAAGCTTTCTTT. This codes for CASSQGWDRGGTEAFF.

The chain has TRBV6-1 and TRBJ1-5; weak D call: TRBD1 (5 bases). With 0 bases removed from V and 2 bases from J, the gap between germline ends came to 20 bases. The CDR3 totals 19 residues. Germline values: CDR1 MNHNS, CDR2 SASEGT. The CDR3 spells CASSEADWGRGPGNQPQHF. The CDR3 nucleotides read TGTGCCAGCAGTGAAGCGGACTGGGGGAGGGGCCCGGGCAATCAGCCCCAGCATTTT.

The chain joins TRBV27 to TRBJ1-4; 9 bases map to TRBD1. This CDR3 comprises 13 residues. CDR1 and CDR2 from the germline V gene are MNHEY and SMNVEV (reference sequence). J was trimmed by 5 bases and V by 10 bases; bases with no gene match: 5. In DNA, the CDR3 is TGTGCCACCCGGGACAGGGCGAATGAAAAACTGTTTTTT. This translates into CATRDRANEKLFF. Complete variable domain (other parts from reference TRBV27 and TRBJ1-4): EAQVTQNPRYLITVTGKKLTVTCSQNMNHEYMSWYRQDPGLGLRQIYYSMNVEVTDKGDVPEGYKVSRKEKRNFPLILESPSPNQTSLYFCATRDRANEKLFFGSGTQLSVL.

The chain employs TRBV14 and TRBJ2-1; TRBD2 matches 9 bases. From germline, CDR1 is SGHDN and CDR2 FVKESK. CDR3 length: 19 amino acids. The J segment lost 0 bases and the V segment lost 5 bases, leaving 14 bases of the junction unmatched. The CDR3 loop is CASSGSPGLAGNSYNEQFF. DNA for the CDR3: TGTGCCAGCAGCGGGTCCCCCGGGCTAGCGGGGAACTCCTACAATGAGCAGTTCTTC.

This clone was counted only a few times. The chain carries TRBV12-5 and TRBJ1-1, with TRBD1 matching over 7 bases. Losses at the gene ends were 3 bases for V and 11 bases for J; bases not matched to a gene: 15. Germline V gene lookup returns CDR1 LGHNT and CDR2 FRNRAP. This CDR3 is 15 amino acids long. The CDR3 DNA reads as TGTGCTAGTGGTTTACCGAAAGACAGGGACGATCGGGCTTTCTTT. Translating it yields CASGLPKDRDDRAFF.

V is TRBV5-4 and J is TRBJ2-1; 10 bases fit TRBD1. Germline V lookup: CDR1 SGHNT, CDR2 YYREEE (reference sequence). This CDR3 contains 15 residues. Trimming took 4 bases from V and 4 from J; bases not matched to a gene: 5. The DNA of the CDR3 is TGTGCCAGCAGCGGGGGGACAGGGGTGTACAATGAGCAGTTCTTC. As protein: CASSGGTGVYNEQFF.

This chain connects TRBV19 to TRBJ1-5; 8 nucleotides agree with TRBD1. V lost 3 bases to trimming and J lost 7 bases; unmatched junction nucleotides: 2. In germline, CDR1 is LNHDA, CDR2 SQIVND (reference sequence). This CDR3 region has 13 residues. The chain's CDR3 is CASSMDREQPQHF. The CDR3 DNA reads as TGTGCCAGTAGTATGGACAGGGAGCAGCCCCAGCATTTT. The whole variable domain, remainder taken from reference TRBV19 and TRBJ1-5, is DGGITQSPKYLFRKEGQNVTLSCEQNLNHDAMYWYRQDPGQGLRLIYYSQIVNDFQKGDIAEGYSVSREKKESFPLTVTSAQKNPTAFYLCASSMDREQPQHFGDGTRLSIL.

The V gene is TRBV28, the J gene TRBJ2-1; TRBD2 matches at 8 bases. CDR1 MDHEN and CDR2 SYDVKM come from the germline V gene. CDR3 size: 17 residues. V was pared by 2 bases and J by 4 bases, with 10 bases of the junction left unmatched. This chain's CDR3 is CASSLSVGLAGYNEQFF. CDR3 nucleotides: TGTGCCAGCAGTTTAAGCGTAGGGCTAGCGGGTTACAATGAGCAGTTCTTC.

The rearrangement links TRBV20-1 to TRBJ2-7, with D perhaps TRBD2 (6 bases). In germline, CDR1 is DFQATT, CDR2 SNEGSKA (reference sequence). This CDR3 comprises 11 residues. Trimming removed 7 bases from V and 2 bases from J, with 9 bases in between. As DNA, the CDR3 is TGCAGTGTAGGGACTGCCTACGAGCAGTACTTC. Encoded protein: CSVGTAYEQYF.